The 14 T cell receptor beta chains listed next were all sequenced from one sample in a study of shared clonotypes between healthy human individuals. Sequencing used immunoSEQ multiplex PCR; TCRdb keeps in-frame clones, though not all of them. The sample lists more than 1.2 million clones; 98% were seen once. Sequenced input: naive CD4+ T cells sorted from blood. Subset: CD45RA+ positively selected. The source is a man younger than 40 in good health.

The gene calls are TRBV19 and TRBJ1-5, with D possibly being TRBD1 (6 bases). The germline CDR1 and CDR2 sequences are LNHDA and SQIVND (reference sequence). This CDR3 is 16 amino acids long. Trimming took off 3 bases at V and 7 bases at J, with 19 bases between the two ends. The chain's CDR3 is CASSMIWDTGQQPQHF. As DNA, the CDR3 is TGTGCCAGTAGTATGATTTGGGACACGGGCCAGCAGCCCCAGCATTTT.

The chain carries TRBV7-9 and TRBJ2-1; 11 positions agree with TRBD2. Germline V gene data show CDR1 as SEHNR and CDR2 as FQNEAQ (reference sequence). The CDR3 sequence is 14 residues long. J gave up 6 bases and V 8 bases, and 6 bases lay outside the gene matches. CDR3 amino acids: CASFASGRPNEQFF. CDR3 DNA sequence: TGTGCCAGCTTTGCTAGCGGGAGGCCCAATGAGCAGTTCTTC.

This chain joins TRBV9 and TRBJ2-7; a weak D match, TRBD2 (6 bases). This CDR3 comprises 14 residues. The V end lost 1 base, the J end lost 6 bases, and 14 bases lay between the germline ends. Germline CDR1 reads SGDLS; CDR2 reads YYNGEE. The CDR3 loop is CASSVTAGSAEQYF. CDR3 sequence (DNA): TGTGCCAGCAGCGTAACAGCGGGCTCGGCCGAGCAGTACTTC. The variable domain in full, completed from reference TRBV9 and TRBJ2-7, reads DSGVTQTPKHLITATGQRVTLRCSPRSGDLSVYWYQQSLDQGLQFLIQYYNGEERAKGNILERFSAQQFPDLHSELNLSSLELGDSALYFCASSVTAGSAEQYFGPGTRLTVT.

This clone was detected only once. This chain joins TRBV10-3 and TRBJ2-3; a weak D match, TRBD2 (5 bases). This CDR3 spans 13 amino acids. V was trimmed by 11 bases and J by 3 bases, leaving 15 bases between them. Per germline, CDR1 ENHRY and CDR2 SYGVKD. CDR3 nucleotide sequence: TGTGCCTCGGGTCGGGGAGCAACAGATACGCAGTATTTT. As protein: CASGRGATDTQYF.

The rearrangement joins TRBV19 to TRBJ1-5; the D gene is possibly TRBD1 (6 bases). Germline assignment: CDR1 LNHDA and CDR2 SQIVND (reference sequence). Trimming cost V 1 base and J 0 bases, with 22 bases left between them. The CDR3 runs to 20 residues. CDR3 sequence (DNA): TGTGCCAGTAGTATAGGAGTCCGGGGGCGACGCGACAGTAGCAATCAGCCCCAGCATTTT. Its protein product is CASSIGVRGRRDSSNQPQHF.

The rearrangement links TRBV5-1 to TRBJ1-1, with 7 bases fitting TRBD1. V shed 4 bases and J 1 base; nucleotides not matched to a gene: 4. Germline assignment: CDR1 SGHRS and CDR2 YFSETQ. This CDR3 comprises 14 residues. Here the CDR3 reads CASSPRTGNTEAFF. In nucleotides, the CDR3 is TGCGCCAGCAGCCCCAGGACAGGGAACACTGAAGCTTTCTTT.

V gene TRBV18 combines with J gene TRBJ2-7, with D perhaps TRBD2 (5 bases). The germline V gene encodes CDR1 KGHSH and CDR2 LQKENI. The CDR3 runs 15 residues. The ends were cut back, 3 bases at V and 0 bases at J, with 12 bases in the middle. CDR3 in DNA: TGTGCCAGCTCACCGCGCCAGCGGAGCTCCTACGAGCAGTACTTC. Its translation is CASSPRQRSSYEQYF.

CDR3 sequence reads: CASKRQVELVKNIQYF. CDR3 coding DNA: TGTGCCAGCAAAAGGCAGGTTGAGCTGGTCAAAAACATTCAGTACTTC. The rearrangement uses TRBV2 and TRBJ2-4; D gene ambiguous. Trimming took 7 bases from V and 3 from J, leaving 19 bases between them. Germline V gives CDR1 SNHLY, CDR2 FYNNEI. There are 16 residues in the CDR3.

The V and J genes are TRBV7-6 and TRBJ2-7; D is unresolved. The CDR3 runs 14 residues. Germline V gene sequence: CDR1 SGHVS, CDR2 FNYEAQ. The V gene lost 2 bases and the J gene lost 0 bases, with 8 bases spanning the gap. CDR3 nucleotides: TGTGCCAGCAGCTTAACCGATAGCTCCTACGAGCAGTACTTC. This sequence encodes CASSLTDSSYEQYF.

This rearrangement joins TRBV5-1 to TRBJ2-7; 10 bases are shared with TRBD2. CDR1 is SGHRS, CDR2 YFSETQ, per germline. The V and J ends lost 7 bases and 6 bases, in that order; junction bases with no gene match: 10. CDR3 length: 14 residues. The CDR3 region is CASAAGGPLREQYF. In DNA, the CDR3 is TGCGCCAGCGCAGCGGGGGGGCCACTCCGCGAGCAGTACTTC. Using reference TRBV5-1 and TRBJ2-7 for the parts outside the CDR3, the full variable domain is KAGVTQTPRYLIKTRGQQVTLSCSPISGHRSVSWYQQTPGQGLQFLFEYFSETQRNKGNFPGRFSGRQFSNSRSEMNVSTLELGDSALYLCASAAGGPLREQYFGPGTRLTVT.

The chain recombines TRBV4-3 with TRBJ1-5; the D is unclear. The CDR3 covers 15 residues. Germline V gene sequence: CDR1 LGHNA, CDR2 YSLEER. Trimming removed 1 base at V and 4 bases at J, with 11 bases between. CDR3 loop: CASSQGSERNQPQHF. CDR3 sequence (DNA): TGCGCCAGCAGCCAAGGTAGCGAAAGGAATCAGCCCCAGCATTTT.

The chain couples TRBV5-5 to TRBJ2-7, with no clear D. CDR1 and CDR2 from the germline V gene are SGHKS and YYEKEE (reference sequence). The CDR3 length is 14 residues. Between the trimmed V and J ends, which lost 1 base and 2 bases, there was a span of 10 bases. The CDR3 spells CASSLFSVPYEQYF. The CDR3 coding sequence is TGTGCCAGCAGCTTGTTTTCTGTCCCCTACGAGCAGTACTTC.

The chain links TRBV5-8 to TRBJ1-2, with D uncertain. Germline CDR1 is SGHTS and CDR2 is YDEGEE. The V gene lost 0 bases and the J gene lost 0 bases, with 6 bases spanning the gap. The CDR3 runs to 14 residues. The CDR3, as DNA: TGTGCCAGCAGCTTGGGACCTCCTAACTATGGCTACACCTTC. This gives the protein CASSLGPPNYGYTF.

The chain is built from TRBV11-2 and TRBJ1-4; no clear D gene. The V gene's germline CDR1 is SGHAT and CDR2 FQNNGV. The V end was cut by 5 bases, the J end by 11 bases, with 21 bases between. The CDR3 runs 15 residues. In nucleotides, the CDR3 is TGTGCCAGCAGCCAAGGTACGAGAGGCGCCGACAAACTGTTTTTT. It is translated as CASSQGTRGADKLFF.